A selection of T cell receptor beta chains follows, all from one sample in a study of identical twins. One entry per CDR3 protein results from TCRdb running MiXCR on the 5' RACE reads. The table shows 400,000 or so distinct CDR3 sequences, with approximately 9.1% occurring only once. The sequencing sample was made of naive T cells sorted from blood. The source is a woman in her forties or fifties in good health. Both conserved end residues are trimmed from each CDR3.

ASSQEGLAGGYEQY	TRBJ2-7	TRBV3-1
ATSRGQGTDTQY	TRBJ2-3	TRBV15
ASSLVAVGRPEQF	TRBJ2-1	TRBV7-9
ASSLSRNPIRPQH	TRBJ1-5	TRBV12-3/TRBV12-4
ATSRDRADTQY	TRBJ2-3	TRBV15
ATSPNRGPRTDTQY	TRBJ2-3	TRBV15
ASTLSGDRLYGYT	TRBJ1-2	TRBV27
ASSLPVGTELHEQY	TRBJ2-7	TRBV3-1
ATSDSGVAYGYT	TRBJ1-2	TRBV24-1
ASRKNTGELF	TRBJ2-2	TRBV6-5
ASSQSGTGYNEQF	TRBJ2-1	TRBV4-1
ASSAKQAAAYNEQF	TRBJ2-1	TRBV5-1
ASISEGSSYNEQF	TRBJ2-1	TRBV28
ASSFTSGANYEQF	TRBJ2-1	TRBV7-6
ASGSPSVWGSSYEQY	TRBJ2-7	TRBV12-3/TRBV12-4
ASSPNMNTQY	TRBJ2-3	TRBV11-2
ASSPRLADNEQF	TRBJ2-1	TRBV14
ASSPYQEGTQY	TRBJ2-5	TRBV14
ATSTGLAAWDTQY	TRBJ2-3	TRBV15
ASSLAGAGGPADTGELF	TRBJ2-2	TRBV5-6
SVESGPIRQF	TRBJ2-1	TRBV29-1
ASTTSSLPDTQY	TRBJ2-3	TRBV7-9
SSMNLGYGYT	TRBJ1-2	TRBV29-1
ASTLRSSEGDILANEKLF	TRBJ1-4	TRBV6-6
ASSVPGGSTDTQY	TRBJ2-3	TRBV7-9
ASSPGTSGSTDTQY	TRBJ2-3	TRBV27
ASSFLERGIYNEQF	TRBJ2-1	TRBV27
ASSLIRAYEQY	TRBJ2-7	TRBV5-5
SVEEGATDTQY	TRBJ2-3	TRBV29-1
ATSDQGASSYNEQF	TRBJ2-1	TRBV24-1
ASSQVGGISYEQY	TRBJ2-7	TRBV3-1
ASSSSRDRPQETQY	TRBJ2-5	TRBV12-3/TRBV12-4
SATLTSGSRSDTQY	TRBJ2-3	TRBV20-1
ASSKTAEGTEAF	TRBJ1-1	TRBV5-1
SASLSGQF	TRBJ2-1	TRBV20-1
ASSEIGATWPQH	TRBJ1-5	TRBV25-1
ASRPDRGGETQY	TRBJ2-5	TRBV5-6
ASGNGRGYNEQF	TRBJ2-1	TRBV5-1
ASSPPGTGGVRNYGYT	TRBJ1-2	TRBV3-1
ASSLGITSAPSTDTQY	TRBJ2-3	TRBV12-3/TRBV12-4
ATSRGTSAPSYNEQF	TRBJ2-1	TRBV15
ASRDRGPYEQY	TRBJ2-7	TRBV27
ASSLLLSRTPLSGANVLT	TRBJ2-6	TRBV5-1
AISESWTSGNKQF	TRBJ2-1	TRBV10-3
ASSALGNLNTIY	TRBJ1-3	TRBV19
ASSQRDRKSYEQY	TRBJ2-7	TRBV5-1
ASTSWRREGRDEQF	TRBJ2-1	TRBV12-3/TRBV12-4
SASSGYYEQY	TRBJ2-7	TRBV20-1
ASSEAVVGPGELF	TRBJ2-2	TRBV6-4
ASRAAADTQY	TRBJ2-3	TRBV12-3/TRBV12-4
ASSWGLGINTGELF	TRBJ2-2	TRBV12-3/TRBV12-4
ATSHGQINQPQH	TRBJ1-5	TRBV24-1
ASSQGAVNYGYT	TRBJ1-2	TRBV4-1
AITTDGGNEQF	TRBJ2-1	TRBV10-3
ASSLVGFGDGYT	TRBJ1-2	TRBV7-8
SARGLETQY	TRBJ2-5	TRBV20-1
SASDRQNIQY	TRBJ2-4	TRBV20-1
AIGGGMSTEAF	TRBJ1-1	TRBV11-3
ASSETGSAQGTQY	TRBJ2-3	TRBV10-2
ASRPSADTEAF	TRBJ1-1	TRBV2